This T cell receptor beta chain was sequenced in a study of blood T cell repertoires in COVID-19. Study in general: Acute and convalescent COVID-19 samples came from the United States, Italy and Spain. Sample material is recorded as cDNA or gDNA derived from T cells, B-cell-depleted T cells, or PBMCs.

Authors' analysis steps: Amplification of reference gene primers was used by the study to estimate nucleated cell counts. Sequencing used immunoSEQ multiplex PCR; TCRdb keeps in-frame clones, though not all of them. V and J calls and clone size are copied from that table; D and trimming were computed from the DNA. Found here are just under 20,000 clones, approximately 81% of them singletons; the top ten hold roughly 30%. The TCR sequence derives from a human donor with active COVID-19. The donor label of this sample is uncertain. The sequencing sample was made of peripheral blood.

The CDR3 nucleotides are TGTGCCAGTAGTATGCGGGGGGGCGGTTACGAGCAGTACTTC. It specifies CASSMRGGGYEQYF. The chain carries TRBV19 and TRBJ2-7, with 9 positions matching TRBD2. The CDR3 is made up of 14 amino acids. Germline V lookup: CDR1 LNHDA, CDR2 SQIVND (reference sequence). With 3 bases clipped from V and 4 bases from J, the junction kept 4 bases outside the gene matches.